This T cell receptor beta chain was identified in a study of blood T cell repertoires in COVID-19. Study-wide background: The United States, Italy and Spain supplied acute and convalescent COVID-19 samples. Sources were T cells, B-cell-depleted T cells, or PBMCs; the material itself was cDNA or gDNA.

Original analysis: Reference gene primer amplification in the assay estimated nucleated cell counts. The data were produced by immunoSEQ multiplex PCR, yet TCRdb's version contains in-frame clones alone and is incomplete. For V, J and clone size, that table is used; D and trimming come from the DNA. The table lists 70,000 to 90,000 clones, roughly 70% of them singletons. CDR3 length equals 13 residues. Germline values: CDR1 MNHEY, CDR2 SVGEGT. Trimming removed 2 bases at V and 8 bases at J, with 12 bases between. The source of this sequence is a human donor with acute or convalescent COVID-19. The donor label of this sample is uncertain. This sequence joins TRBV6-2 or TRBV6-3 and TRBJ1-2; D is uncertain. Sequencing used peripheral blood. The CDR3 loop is CASSYDTSRGYTF. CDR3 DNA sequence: TGTGCCAGCAGTTACGACACCTCCCGGGGCTACACCTTC.